This TCR beta chain was captured by sequencing in a study of blood T cell repertoires in COVID-19. Trimming pared 6 bases from V and 7 bases from J, leaving 9 bases between. The CDR3 extends over 11 amino acids. Clones were read by immunoSEQ multiplex PCR, and TCRdb kept only the in-frame ones, dropping some. The sample has about 87,000 clones, roughly 86% seen once. The sample consisted of peripheral blood. V is TRBV12-3 or TRBV12-4 and J is TRBJ1-2; D ambiguous. This TCR came from a man in his forties or fifties with acute or convalescent COVID-19. CDR3 amino acids: CASSFMSGYTF. The CDR3 coding sequence is TGTGCCAGCAGCTTTATGAGTGGCTACACCTTC.